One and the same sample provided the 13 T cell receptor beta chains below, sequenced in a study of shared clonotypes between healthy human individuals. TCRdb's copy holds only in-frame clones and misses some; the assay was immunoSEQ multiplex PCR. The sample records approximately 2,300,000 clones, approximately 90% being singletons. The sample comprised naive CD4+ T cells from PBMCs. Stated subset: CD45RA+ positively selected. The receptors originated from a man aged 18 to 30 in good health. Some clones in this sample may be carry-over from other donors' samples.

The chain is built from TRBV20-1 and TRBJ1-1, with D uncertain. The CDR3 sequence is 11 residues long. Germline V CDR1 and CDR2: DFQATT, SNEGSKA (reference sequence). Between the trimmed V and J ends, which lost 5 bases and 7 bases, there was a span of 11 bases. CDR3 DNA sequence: TGCAGTGCTGGATGGATCCGTGAAGCTTTCTTT. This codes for CSAGWIREAFF.

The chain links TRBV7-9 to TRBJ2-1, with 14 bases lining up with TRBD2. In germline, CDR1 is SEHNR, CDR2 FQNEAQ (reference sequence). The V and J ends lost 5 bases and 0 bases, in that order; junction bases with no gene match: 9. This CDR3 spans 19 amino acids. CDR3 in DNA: TGTGCCAGCAGCGGTTTGGGACTAGCGGGAGCTATCTCCTACAATGAGCAGTTCTTC. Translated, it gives CASSGLGLAGAISYNEQFF.

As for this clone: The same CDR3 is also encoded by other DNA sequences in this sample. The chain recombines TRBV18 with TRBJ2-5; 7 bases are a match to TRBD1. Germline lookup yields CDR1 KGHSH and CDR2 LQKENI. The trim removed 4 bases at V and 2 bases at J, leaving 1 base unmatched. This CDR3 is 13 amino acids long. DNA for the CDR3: TGTGCCAGCTCACTGGGACAGCAAGAGACCCAGTACTTC. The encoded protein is CASSLGQQETQYF.

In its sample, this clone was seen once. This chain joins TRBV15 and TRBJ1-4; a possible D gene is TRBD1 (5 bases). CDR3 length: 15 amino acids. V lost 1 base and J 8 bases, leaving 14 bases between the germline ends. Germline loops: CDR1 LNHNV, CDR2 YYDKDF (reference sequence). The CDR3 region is CATSRGTVGAEKLFF. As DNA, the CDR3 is TGTGCCACCAGCAGAGGGACGGTCGGGGCGGAAAAACTGTTTTTT.

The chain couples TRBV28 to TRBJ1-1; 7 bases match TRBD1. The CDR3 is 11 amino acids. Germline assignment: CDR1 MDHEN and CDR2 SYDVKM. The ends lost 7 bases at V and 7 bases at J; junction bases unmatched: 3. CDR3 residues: CASTGQVEAFF. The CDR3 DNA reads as TGTGCCAGCACCGGACAGGTTGAAGCTTTCTTT.

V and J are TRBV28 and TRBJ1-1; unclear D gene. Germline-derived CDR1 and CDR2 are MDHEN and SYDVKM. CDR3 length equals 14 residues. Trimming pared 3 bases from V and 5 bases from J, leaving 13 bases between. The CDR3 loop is CASSLRGRRTEAFF. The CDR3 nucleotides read TGTGCCAGCAGTTTGCGGGGAAGGAGAACTGAAGCTTTCTTT.

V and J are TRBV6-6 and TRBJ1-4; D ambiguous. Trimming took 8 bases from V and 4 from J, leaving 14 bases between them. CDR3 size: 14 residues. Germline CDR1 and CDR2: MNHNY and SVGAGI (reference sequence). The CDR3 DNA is TGTGCCAGCCGACGGTCAGGATATAATGAAAAACTGTTTTTT. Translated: CASRRSGYNEKLFF.

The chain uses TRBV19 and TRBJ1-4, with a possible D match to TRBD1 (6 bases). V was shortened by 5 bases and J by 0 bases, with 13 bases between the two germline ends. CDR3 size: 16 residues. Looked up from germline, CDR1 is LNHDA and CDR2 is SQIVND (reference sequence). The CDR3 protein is CASSGLPGATNEKLFF. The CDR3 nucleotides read TGTGCCAGTAGTGGACTCCCAGGGGCAACTAATGAAAAACTGTTTTTT.

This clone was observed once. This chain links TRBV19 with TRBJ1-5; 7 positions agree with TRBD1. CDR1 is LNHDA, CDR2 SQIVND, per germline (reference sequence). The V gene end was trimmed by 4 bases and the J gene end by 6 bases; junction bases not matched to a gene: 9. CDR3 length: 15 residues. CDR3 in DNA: TGTGCCAGTAGTAGGGGGCAGGGGGATAGTCAGCCCCAGCATTTT. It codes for CASSRGQGDSQPQHF.

CDR3 sequence (DNA): TGTGCCAGCAGCCCCCGGGGGACAGGACCTGGAAACACCATATATTTT. Translated: CASSPRGTGPGNTIYF. This chain uses TRBV7-2 with TRBJ1-3, with 8 bases matching TRBD1. The germline V gene encodes CDR1 SGHTA and CDR2 FQGNSA. With V trimmed by 5 bases and J by 2 bases, 8 bases remained unmatched. The CDR3 runs to 16 residues. The whole variable domain, remainder taken from reference TRBV7-2 and TRBJ1-3, is GAGVSQSPSNKVTEKGKDVELRCDPISGHTALYWYRQSLGQGLEFLIYFQGNSAPDKSGLPSDRFSAERTGGSVSTLTIQRTQQEDSAVYLCASSPRGTGPGNTIYFGEGSWLTVV.

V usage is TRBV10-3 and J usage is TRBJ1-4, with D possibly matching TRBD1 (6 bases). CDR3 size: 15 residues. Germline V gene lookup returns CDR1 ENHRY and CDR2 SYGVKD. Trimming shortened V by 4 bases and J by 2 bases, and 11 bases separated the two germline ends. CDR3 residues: CAISAQGGTNEKLFF. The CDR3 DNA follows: TGTGCCATCAGTGCACAGGGCGGCACTAATGAAAAACTGTTTTTT.

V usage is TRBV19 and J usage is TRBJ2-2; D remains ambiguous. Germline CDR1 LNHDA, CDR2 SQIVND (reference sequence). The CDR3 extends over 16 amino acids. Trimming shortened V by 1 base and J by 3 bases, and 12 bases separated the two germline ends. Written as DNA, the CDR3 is TGTGCCAGTAGTATAGTGGCAGGAAGGGACACCGGGGAGCTGTTTTTT. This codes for CASSIVAGRDTGELFF.

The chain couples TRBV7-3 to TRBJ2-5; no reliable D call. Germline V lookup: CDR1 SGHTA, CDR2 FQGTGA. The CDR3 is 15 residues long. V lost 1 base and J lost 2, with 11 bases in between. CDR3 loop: CASSLSIQPQETQYF. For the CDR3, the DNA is TGTGCCAGCAGCTTAAGCATTCAGCCACAAGAGACCCAGTACTTC.